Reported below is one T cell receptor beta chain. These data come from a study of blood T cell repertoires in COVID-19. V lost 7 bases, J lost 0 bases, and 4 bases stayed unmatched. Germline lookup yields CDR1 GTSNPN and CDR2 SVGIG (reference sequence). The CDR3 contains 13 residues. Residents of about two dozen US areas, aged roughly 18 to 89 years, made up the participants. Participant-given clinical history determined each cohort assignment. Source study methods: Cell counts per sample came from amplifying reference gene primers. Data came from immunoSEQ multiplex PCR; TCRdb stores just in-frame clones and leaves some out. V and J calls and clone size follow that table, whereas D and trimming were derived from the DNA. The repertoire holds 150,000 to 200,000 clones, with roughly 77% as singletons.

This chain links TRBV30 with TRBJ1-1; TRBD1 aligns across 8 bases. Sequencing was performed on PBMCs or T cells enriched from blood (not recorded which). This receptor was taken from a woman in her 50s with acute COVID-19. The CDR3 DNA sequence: TGTGCCTCCAGGGGGCGCCTGAACACTGAAGCTTTCTTT. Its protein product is CASRGRLNTEAFF.